Listed below are T cell receptor beta chains from one sample, sequenced in a study of blood T cell repertoires in COVID-19. The data were produced by immunoSEQ multiplex PCR, yet TCRdb's version contains in-frame clones alone and is incomplete. This sample has about 220,000 clones, with 82% found just once. Sequenced input: PBMCs or T cells enriched from blood (not recorded which). The receptors shown here come from a woman aged 55 to 70 who had recovered from COVID-19. CDR3s include the opening cysteine and the closing phenylalanine or tryptophan. D genes are given only for firm matches. Size tells how often a clone was seen (once, few, many) or the class of an expanded clone, and some rows leave it out.

size,J,D,V,DNA,CDR3
-,TRBJ2-7,TRBD2,TRBV7-2,TGTGCCAGCAGCTTCGGGGGGAGTTTCTACGAGCAGTACTTC,CASSFGGSFYEQYF
-,TRBJ2-3,TRBD2,TRBV4-3,TGCGCCAGCAGCCAATTGACTAGCGGGGGCCAGGGAGATACGCAGTATTTT,CASSQLTSGGQGDTQYF
-,TRBJ1-2,-,TRBV7-2,TGTGCCAGCAGCCCCGGGGGGGTTGGGGGGAACTATGGCTACACCTTC,CASSPGGVGGNYGYTF
-,TRBJ2-7,-,TRBV11-1,TGTGCCAGCAGCTTAGCAATGGCAGGGCCCCCCTACGAGCAGTACTTC,CASSLAMAGPPYEQYF
-,TRBJ1-1,-,TRBV29-1,TGCAGCGTTTTACGGACGGGAAACACTGAAGCTTTCTTT,CSVLRTGNTEAFF
few,TRBJ2-1,-,TRBV11-2,TGTGCCAGCAGCCGGGAGCAGGGTGAGCAGTTCTTC,CASSREQGEQFF
-,TRBJ1-4,-,TRBV30,TGTGCCTGGAGTCGGTCAACTAATGAAAAACTGTTTTTT,CAWSRSTNEKLFF
-,TRBJ1-2,TRBD1,TRBV19,TGTGCCACCCTCCGGGACAGGGCTCAGTGGGGCTATGGCTACACCTTC,CATLRDRAQWGYGYTF
-,TRBJ2-3,-,TRBV7-9,TGTGCCAGCAGCTTACGAAGGGGGAATAGGGATACGCAGTATTTT,CASSLRRGNRDTQYF
-,TRBJ2-3,TRBD1,TRBV6-5,TGTGCCAGCAGCCGGACAGGGTTCGATACGCAGTATTTT,CASSRTGFDTQYF
-,TRBJ1-6,-,TRBV7-8,TGTGCCAGCAGTCCCGGCGGGAATTCACCCCTCCACTTT,CASSPGGNSPLHF
-,TRBJ1-1,-,TRBV5-5,TGTGCCAGCAGTCTGCAGGGTGCGAACACTGAAGCTTTCTTT,CASSLQGANTEAFF
-,TRBJ2-4,TRBD1,TRBV19,TGTGCCAGTACCGGAAGGGGACAGGGAGCTTCGTACTTC,CASTGRGQGASYF
once,TRBJ2-1,-,TRBV5-1,TGCGCCAGCAGCCCCGGAGCTCTAGTAGACGATGAGCAGTTCTTC,CASSPGALVDDEQFF
-,TRBJ1-2,TRBD1,TRBV7-2,TGTGCCAGCAGCTTAGTCCCAGGGGGTGGGAACTATGGCTACACCTTC,CASSLVPGGGNYGYTF
many,TRBJ2-1,TRBD2,TRBV19,TGTGCCAGTAGTATCGAAAAACTAGCGGGAGGCAATGAGCAGTTCTTC,CASSIEKLAGGNEQFF
-,TRBJ2-5,-,TRBV29-1,TGCAGCGTTGAAGAATTATACGTGGCAGACCAAGAGACCCAGTACTTC,CSVEELYVADQETQYF
-,TRBJ2-5,TRBD2,TRBV7-2,TGTGCCAGCAGCTTAGCTGCGGGAGGTTGGGAGACCCAGTACTTC,CASSLAAGGWETQYF
-,TRBJ2-7,TRBD1,TRBV27,TGTGCCAGCAGACGCAGGGGGCTCAACGAGCAGTACTTC,CASRRRGLNEQYF
-,TRBJ1-2,-,TRBV7-8,TGTGCCAGCACGTACCGGGACTCAGGCTATGGCTACACCTTC,CASTYRDSGYGYTF
-,TRBJ1-1,-,TRBV15,TGTGCCACCAGCAGAGATCGTAGACCCGGGAGCACTGAAGCTTTCTTT,CATSRDRRPGSTEAFF
-,TRBJ2-2,-,TRBV7-9,TGTGCCAGCAACAACTGGGGCCAGGGAAGCACCGGGGAGCTGTTTTTT,CASNNWGQGSTGELFF